This T cell receptor (beta chain) originates from a study of T cell responses to AZD1222 COVID-19 vaccine. In the study overall: Timing groups of about 4 and about 12 weeks for second doses were pooled. Study-wide results and caveats: Without day 14 samples, only post-peak T cell repertoires were studied. A mostly white British donor set with more females was recruited, and clonal diversity was possibly underestimated. AZD1222 recipients seropositive at baseline numbered only 5 to 7.

About this clone itself: Its antigen is unidentified.

Data came from immunoSEQ multiplex PCR; TCRdb stores just in-frame clones and leaves some out. In the table there are over 120,000 clones, about 92% of which are singletons. The CDR3 is 13 residues long. The germline CDR1 and CDR2 sequences are SGHRS and YFSETQ. V was shortened by 6 bases and J by 7 bases, with 13 bases between the two germline ends. This receptor was identified in an adult in good health. This chain joins TRBV5-1 and TRBJ1-4; maybe TRBD1 (5 bases). The input for sequencing was peripheral blood, taken on day 0 of AZD1222 vaccination. Here the CDR3 DNA reads TGCGCCAGCATGGGACCGAGTAGTGAAAAACTGTTTTTT. Protein: CASMGPSSEKLFF.